Following are 6 T cell receptor beta chains from one sample sequenced in a study of T cells after yellow fever vaccination. TCRdb fed the 5' RACE reads into MiXCR, producing one record per CDR3 protein. The sample includes around 330,000 distinct CDR3 sequences, less than 4.5% seen only once; the top ten take 23%. Sequencing was performed on PBMCs, taken on the day of the yellow fever booster vaccination. The receptors were sampled from a man aged 18 to 30 who received the YFV17D yellow fever vaccine.

The chain has TRBV4-1 and TRBJ2-6; D assignment may be TRBD1 or TRBD2 (5 bases each). From germline, CDR1 is MGHRA and CDR2 YSYEKL. The V end lost 3 bases, the J end lost 0 bases, and 12 bases lay between the germline ends. The CDR3 spans 17 residues. CDR3 region: CASSQGLAHSGANVLTF. Here the CDR3 DNA reads TGCGCCAGCAGCCAGGGGCTAGCCCACTCTGGGGCCAACGTCCTGACTTTC.

This clonotype has ten or more counts. This chain joins TRBV5-1 and TRBJ2-4; no firm D call. Germline V gives CDR1 SGHRS, CDR2 YFSETQ. The CDR3 runs 14 residues. The germline V and J ends were trimmed by 0 bases and 5 bases, with 9 bases remaining between them. This chain's CDR3 is CASSLVTEENIQYF. CDR3 in DNA: TGCGCCAGCAGCTTGGTGACCGAGGAAAACATTCAGTACTTC. Supplemented by reference TRBV5-1 and TRBJ2-4, the full variable domain reads KAGVTQTPRYLIKTRGQQVTLSCSPISGHRSVSWYQQTPGQGLQFLFEYFSETQRNKGNFPGRFSGRQFSNSRSEMNVSTLELGDSALYLCASSLVTEENIQYFGAGTRLSVL.

This clonotype showed up just a few times. The rearrangement links TRBV20-1 to TRBJ2-5; D remains unclear. The CDR3 contains 12 residues. Trimming removed 0 bases from V and 0 bases from J, with 2 bases in between. Germline V gives CDR1 DFQATT, CDR2 SNEGSKA (reference sequence). The CDR3 nucleotides are TGCAGTGCTAGAGATGACCAAGAGACCCAGTACTTC. It is translated as CSARDDQETQYF.

This clonotype was seen many times. The chain links TRBV28 to TRBJ2-4; perhaps TRBD2 as D (5 bases). Trimming removed 5 bases from V and 3 bases from J, with 14 bases in between. CDR3 length: 15 amino acids. Looked up from germline, CDR1 is MDHEN and CDR2 is SYDVKM. The DNA for the CDR3 is TGTGCCAGCAGTCCCGCGGGCCCAGACAAAAACATTCAGTACTTC. Its protein product is CASSPAGPDKNIQYF.

This clonotype showed up many times. The V and J genes are TRBV4-3 and TRBJ2-3; possibly TRBD1 or TRBD2 for D (6 bases each). Trimming removed 4 bases at V and 2 bases at J, with 16 bases between. The CDR3 extends over 16 amino acids. Germline V lookup: CDR1 LGHNA, CDR2 YSLEER. The DNA for the CDR3 is TGCGCCAGCAGCCCCATCGGGGGCGCTCTCACAGATACGCAGTATTTT. It encodes CASSPIGGALTDTQYF.

This clonotype was picked up many times. A much larger clone differs by one base, so this may be a read error. This rearrangement joins TRBV6-5 to TRBJ2-1, with D possibly matching TRBD1 (6 bases). Germline V gene sequence: CDR1 MNHEY, CDR2 SVGAGI. The CDR3 contains 13 residues. Trimming took off 5 bases at V and 3 bases at J, with 8 bases between the two ends. CDR3 sequence (DNA): TGTGCCAGCAGTGAGGACAGCTACAATGAGCAGTTCTTC. Protein sequence: CASSEDSYNEQFF.